This TCR beta chain came from a study of shared clonotypes between healthy human individuals. Profiled with immunoSEQ multiplex PCR; TCRdb holds only in-frame clones, not every one. The table includes over a million clones, approximately 98% detected once. On this clone: What it binds is not known.

Study-wide results and caveats: For naive CD4 cells, approximately 4.8% of clonotypes were shared across a handful of donors.

CDR1 and CDR2 from the germline V gene are LNHDA and SQIVND (reference sequence). V trimming: 5 bases; J trimming: 5 bases; junction bases outside the gene matches: 6. This CDR3 spans 14 amino acids. The chain couples TRBV19 to TRBJ2-5; 9 positions match TRBD2. Specimen: naive CD4+ T cells sorted from blood. The subset: CD45RA+ positively selected. The source is a man aged 25 to 45 in good health. The CDR3 nucleotides read TGTGCCAGTAGTCGAACTAGCGGGTCGGAGACCCAGTACTTC. It translates to CASSRTSGSETQYF.